The subject of this entry is one TCR beta chain. Germline CDR1 and CDR2: SGHDT and YYEEEE. The CDR3 contains 13 residues. Trimming stripped 0 bases from V and 8 bases from J, with 11 bases between. The data are from a study of blood T cell repertoires in COVID-19. Original handling: Amplification with reference gene primers provided the estimates of nucleated cell counts. This table comes from immunoSEQ multiplex PCR, and its TCRdb copy is limited to in-frame clones, with some not included. D and trimming were read from the DNA, whereas the V and J calls and clone size are those reported in that table. The sample yields 200,000 to 300,000 clones, 84% seen once.

The chain recombines TRBV5-6 with TRBJ1-1; D is unresolved. This TCR came from a man aged 55 to 70 with acute or convalescent COVID-19. The sequencing sample was made of peripheral blood. The CDR3 loop is CASSLGGFTEAFF. Written as DNA, the CDR3 is TGTGCCAGCAGCTTGGGAGGGTTTACAGAAGCTTTCTTT.